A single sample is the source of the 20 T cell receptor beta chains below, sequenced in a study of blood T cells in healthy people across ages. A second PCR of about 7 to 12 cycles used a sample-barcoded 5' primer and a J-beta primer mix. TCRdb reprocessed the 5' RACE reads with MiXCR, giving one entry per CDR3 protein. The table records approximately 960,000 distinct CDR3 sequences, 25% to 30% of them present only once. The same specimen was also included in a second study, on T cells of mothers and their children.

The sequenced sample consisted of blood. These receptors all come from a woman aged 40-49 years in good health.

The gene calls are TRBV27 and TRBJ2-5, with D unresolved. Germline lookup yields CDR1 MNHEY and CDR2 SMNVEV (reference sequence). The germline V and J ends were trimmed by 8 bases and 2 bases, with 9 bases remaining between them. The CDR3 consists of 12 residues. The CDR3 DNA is TGTGCCAGCGATCCTGGACAAGAGACCCAGTACTTC. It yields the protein CASDPGQETQYF.

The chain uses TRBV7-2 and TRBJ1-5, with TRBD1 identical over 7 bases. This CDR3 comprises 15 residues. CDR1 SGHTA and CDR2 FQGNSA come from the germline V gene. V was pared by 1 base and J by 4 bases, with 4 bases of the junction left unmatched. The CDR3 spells CASSLEATGNQPQHF. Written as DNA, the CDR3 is TGTGCCAGCAGCTTAGAGGCGACAGGGAATCAGCCCCAGCATTTT.

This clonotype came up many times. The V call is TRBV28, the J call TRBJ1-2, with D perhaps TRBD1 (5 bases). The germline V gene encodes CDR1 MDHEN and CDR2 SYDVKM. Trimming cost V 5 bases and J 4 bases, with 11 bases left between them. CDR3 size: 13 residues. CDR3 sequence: CASSRPGSYGYTF. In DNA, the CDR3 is TGTGCCAGCAGTCGACCAGGGTCCTATGGCTACACCTTC.

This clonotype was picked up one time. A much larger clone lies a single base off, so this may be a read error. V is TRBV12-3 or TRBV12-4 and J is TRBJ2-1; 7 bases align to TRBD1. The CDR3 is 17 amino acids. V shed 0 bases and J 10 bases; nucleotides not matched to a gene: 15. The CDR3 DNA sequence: TGTGCCAGCAGTTTAGCGGTGGGACAGTTGAGCTCCTACGAGCAGTTCTTC. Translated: CASSLAVGQLSSYEQFF.

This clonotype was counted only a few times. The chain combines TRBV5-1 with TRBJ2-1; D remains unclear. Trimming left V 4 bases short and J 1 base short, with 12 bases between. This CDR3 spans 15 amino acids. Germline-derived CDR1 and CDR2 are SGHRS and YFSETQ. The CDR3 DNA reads TGCGCCAGCAGCCCCCTTCCCGGGTCCTACAATGAGCAGTTCTTC. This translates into CASSPLPGSYNEQFF.

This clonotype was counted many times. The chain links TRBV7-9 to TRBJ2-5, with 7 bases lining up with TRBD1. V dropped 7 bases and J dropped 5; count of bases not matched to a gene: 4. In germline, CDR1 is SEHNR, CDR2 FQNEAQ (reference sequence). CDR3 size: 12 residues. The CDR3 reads CASMDRLETQYF. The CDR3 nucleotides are TGTGCCAGCATGGACAGGTTGGAGACCCAGTACTTC.

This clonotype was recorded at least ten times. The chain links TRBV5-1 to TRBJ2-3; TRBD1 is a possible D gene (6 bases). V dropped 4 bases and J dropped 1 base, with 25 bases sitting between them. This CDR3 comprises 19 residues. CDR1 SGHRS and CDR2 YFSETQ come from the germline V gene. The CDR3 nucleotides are TGCGCCAGCAGCCCGCCCCCGTACAGGGTTGCGCGGGGCACAGATACGCAGTATTTT. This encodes CASSPPPYRVARGTDTQYF.

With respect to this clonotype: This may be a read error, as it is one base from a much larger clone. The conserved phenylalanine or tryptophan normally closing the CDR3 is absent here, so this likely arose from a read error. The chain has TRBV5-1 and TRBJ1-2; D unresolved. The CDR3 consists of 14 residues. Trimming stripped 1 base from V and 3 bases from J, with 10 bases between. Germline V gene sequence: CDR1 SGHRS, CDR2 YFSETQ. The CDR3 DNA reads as TGCGCCAGCAGCTTGTCTCCGGCGGACTATGGCTACACCCTC. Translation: CASSLSPADYGYTL.

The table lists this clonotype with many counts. The CDR3 protein is CSVAENIQYF. For the CDR3, the DNA is TGCAGCGTTGCTGAAAACATTCAGTACTTC. The chain carries TRBV29-1 and TRBJ2-4, with no clear D. The germline V gene encodes CDR1 SQVTM and CDR2 ANQGSEA. CDR3 length equals 10 residues. V lost 4 bases, J lost 5 bases, and 3 bases lay in between.

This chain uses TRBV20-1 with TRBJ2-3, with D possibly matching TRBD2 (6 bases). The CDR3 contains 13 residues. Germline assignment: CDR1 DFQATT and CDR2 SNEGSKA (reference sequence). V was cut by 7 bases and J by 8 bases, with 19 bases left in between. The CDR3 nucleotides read TGCAGTGGTCGGGACTCTGCTCTGGGTACGCAGTATTTT. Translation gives CSGRDSALGTQYF.

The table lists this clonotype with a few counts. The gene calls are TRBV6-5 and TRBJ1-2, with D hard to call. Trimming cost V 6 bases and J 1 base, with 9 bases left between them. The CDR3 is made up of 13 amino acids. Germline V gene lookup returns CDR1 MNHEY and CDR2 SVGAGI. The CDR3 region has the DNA TGTGCCAGCAGCGGTAGCCGTAACTATGGCTACACCTTC. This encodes CASSGSRNYGYTF.

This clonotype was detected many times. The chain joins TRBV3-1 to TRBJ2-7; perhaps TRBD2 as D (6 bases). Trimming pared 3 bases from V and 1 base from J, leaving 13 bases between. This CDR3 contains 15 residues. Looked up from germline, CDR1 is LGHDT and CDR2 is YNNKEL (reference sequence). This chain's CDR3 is CASSHGRRGSYEQYF. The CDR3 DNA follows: TGTGCCAGCAGCCACGGTCGCCGGGGGTCCTACGAGCAGTACTTC.

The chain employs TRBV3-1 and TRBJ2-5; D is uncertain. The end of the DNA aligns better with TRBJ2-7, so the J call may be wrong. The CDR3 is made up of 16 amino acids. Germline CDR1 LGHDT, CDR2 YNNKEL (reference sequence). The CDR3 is CASSQDLGSSRYEQYF. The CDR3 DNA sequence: TGTGCCAGCAGCCAAGATCTAGGTAGTAGCCGCTACGAGCAGTACTTC.

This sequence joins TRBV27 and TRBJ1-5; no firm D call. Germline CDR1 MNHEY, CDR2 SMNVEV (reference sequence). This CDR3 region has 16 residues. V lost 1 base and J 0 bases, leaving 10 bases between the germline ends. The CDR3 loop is CASSLFPDGSNQPQHF. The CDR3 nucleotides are TGTGCCAGCAGTTTATTCCCAGACGGTAGCAATCAGCCCCAGCATTTT.

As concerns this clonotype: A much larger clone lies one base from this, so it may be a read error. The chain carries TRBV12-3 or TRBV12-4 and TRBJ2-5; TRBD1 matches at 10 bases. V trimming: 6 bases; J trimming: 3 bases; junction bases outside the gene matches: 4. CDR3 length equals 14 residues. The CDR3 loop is CASRSGQGKETQYF. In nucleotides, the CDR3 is TGTGCCAGCAGGTCGGGACAGGGGAAAGAGACCCAGTACTTC.

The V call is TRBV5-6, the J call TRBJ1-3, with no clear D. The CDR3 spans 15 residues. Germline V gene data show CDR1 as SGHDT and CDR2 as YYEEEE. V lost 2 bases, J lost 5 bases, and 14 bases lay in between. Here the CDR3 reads CASSFRAQRRNTIYF. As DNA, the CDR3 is TGTGCCAGCAGCTTCCGGGCCCAGCGGCGAAACACCATATATTTT.

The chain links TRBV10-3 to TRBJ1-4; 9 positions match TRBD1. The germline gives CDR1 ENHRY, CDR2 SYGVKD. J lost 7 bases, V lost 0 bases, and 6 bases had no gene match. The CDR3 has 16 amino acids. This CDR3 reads CAISESAGQGTEKLFF. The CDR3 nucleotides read TGTGCCATCAGTGAGTCGGCAGGACAGGGGACTGAAAAACTGTTTTTT.

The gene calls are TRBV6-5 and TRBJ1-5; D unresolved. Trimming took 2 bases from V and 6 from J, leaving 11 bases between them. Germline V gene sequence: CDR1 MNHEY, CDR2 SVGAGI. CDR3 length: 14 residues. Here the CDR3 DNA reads TGTGCCAGCAGTTACACGGACGCGGGTCAGCCCCAGCATTTT. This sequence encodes CASSYTDAGQPQHF.

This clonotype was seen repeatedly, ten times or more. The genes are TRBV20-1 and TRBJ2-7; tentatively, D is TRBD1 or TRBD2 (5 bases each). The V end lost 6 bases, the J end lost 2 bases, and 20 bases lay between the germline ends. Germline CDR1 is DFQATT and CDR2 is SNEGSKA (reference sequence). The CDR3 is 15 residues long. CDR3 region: CSARGGSGWPYEQYF. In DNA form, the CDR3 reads TGCAGTGCAAGGGGCGGGTCCGGCTGGCCCTACGAGCAGTACTTC.

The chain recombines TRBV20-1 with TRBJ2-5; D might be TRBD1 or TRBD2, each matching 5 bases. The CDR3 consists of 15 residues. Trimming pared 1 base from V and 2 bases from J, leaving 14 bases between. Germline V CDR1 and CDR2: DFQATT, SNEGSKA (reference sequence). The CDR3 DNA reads TGCAGTGCTAGAGTCAAGGGACGGCTGCAAGAGACCCAGTACTTC. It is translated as CSARVKGRLQETQYF.